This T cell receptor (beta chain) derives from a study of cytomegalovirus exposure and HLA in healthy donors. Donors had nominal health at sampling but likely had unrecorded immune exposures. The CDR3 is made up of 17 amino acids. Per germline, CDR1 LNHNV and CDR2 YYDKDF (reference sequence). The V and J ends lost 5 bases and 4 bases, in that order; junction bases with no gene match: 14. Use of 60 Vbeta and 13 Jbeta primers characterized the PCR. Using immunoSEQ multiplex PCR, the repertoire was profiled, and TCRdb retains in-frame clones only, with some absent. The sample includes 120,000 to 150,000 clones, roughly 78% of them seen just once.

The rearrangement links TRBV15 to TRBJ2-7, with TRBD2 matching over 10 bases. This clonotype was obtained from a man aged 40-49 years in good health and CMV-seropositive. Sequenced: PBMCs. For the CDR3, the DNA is TGTGCCACCAGCGGCCTCGGGGCTAGCGGGAGCATGTACGAGCAGTACTTC. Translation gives CATSGLGASGSMYEQYF.